The 25 T cell receptor beta chains listed next were all sequenced from one sample in a study of metastatic and nonmetastatic thyroid tumors. TCRdb re-called clones from the PCR reads using MiXCR. The repertoire holds 22,000 or so clones, with roughly 16% as singletons. Every patient underwent thyroid surgery untreated. The sample comprised blood. The receptors were sampled from a female donor with papillary thyroid cancer or a benign thyroid nodule (not recorded which). Some clones in this sample may be carry-over from other donors' samples.

This clone qualifies as medium-sized. The chain carries TRBV5-1 and TRBJ1-2; 7 bases match TRBD1. V shed 4 bases and J 5 bases; nucleotides not matched to a gene: 8. Germline-derived CDR1 and CDR2 are SGHRS and YFSETQ. The CDR3 runs 14 residues. The CDR3 DNA reads TGCGCCAGCAGCCCAATGACAGGGTTATATGGCTACACCTTC. Its translation: CASSPMTGLYGYTF. Full variable domain (missing parts from reference TRBV5-1 and TRBJ1-2): KAGVTQTPRYLIKTRGQQVTLSCSPISGHRSVSWYQQTPGQGLQFLFEYFSETQRNKGNFPGRFSGRQFSNSRSEMNVSTLELGDSALYLCASSPMTGLYGYTFGSGTRLTVV.

V is TRBV7-9 and J is TRBJ2-5; 10 bases match TRBD2. This CDR3 is 17 amino acids long. The V and J ends lost 1 base and 1 base, in that order; junction bases with no gene match: 6. The germline V gene encodes CDR1 SEHNR and CDR2 FQNEAQ (reference sequence). The CDR3 reads CASSLGSSSGSQETQYF. CDR3 nucleotide sequence: TGTGCCAGCAGCTTAGGGTCGTCTAGCGGGAGCCAAGAGACCCAGTACTTC. Variable domain in full (rest from reference TRBV7-9 and TRBJ2-5): DTGVSQNPRHKITKRGQNVTFRCDPISEHNRLYWYRQTLGQGPEFLTYFQNEAQLEKSRLLSDRFSAERPKGSFSTLEIQRTEQGDSAMYLCASSLGSSSGSQETQYFGPGTRLLVL.

This clone showed up many times. J is TRBJ1-5 and V is TRBV15; possible D gene TRBD1, 6 bases. Trimming took 1 base from V and 9 from J, leaving 13 bases between them. The germline V gene has CDR1 LNHNV and CDR2 YYDKDF (reference sequence). This CDR3 contains 14 residues. The CDR3 DNA reads TGTGCCACCAGCAGAGGTTCAGGGGAAGTGCCCCAGCATTTT. Its protein is CATSRGSGEVPQHF.

This clone was counted many times. The V call is TRBV11-3, the J call TRBJ2-5; 10 bases match TRBD2. CDR1 and CDR2 (germline): SGHNT, YENEEA. The CDR3 loop spans 15 amino acids. V gave up 3 bases and J gave up 5 bases; unmatched junction bases: 6. The CDR3: CASSFSSGSEETQYF. CDR3 bases: TGTGCCAGCAGCTTCTCTAGCGGGAGCGAGGAGACCCAGTACTTC.

This CDR3 reads CASSLEESGRGEQFF. Here the CDR3 DNA reads TGCGCCAGCAGCTTGGAAGAGTCGGGGCGTGGTGAGCAGTTCTTC. The rearrangement joins TRBV5-1 to TRBJ2-1; D is perhaps TRBD1 or TRBD2 (5 bases each). The CDR3 is made up of 15 amino acids. Trimming removed 0 bases from V and 9 bases from J, with 16 bases in between. Germline lookup yields CDR1 SGHRS and CDR2 YFSETQ.

This clone came up many times. The J gene is TRBJ1-4, the V gene TRBV12-3 or TRBV12-4, with 11 bases aligning to TRBD1. With V trimmed by 2 bases and J by 8 bases, 7 bases remained unmatched. This CDR3 spans 16 amino acids. As DNA, the CDR3 is TGTGCCAGCAGTTTATCGGACAGGGGGCGGCGGGAAAAACTGTTTTTT. It is translated as CASSLSDRGRREKLFF.

This clone was counted ten times or more. The chain recombines TRBV12-3 or TRBV12-4 with TRBJ1-5; D is ambiguous. The length of the CDR3 is 15 residues. Trimming took off 4 bases at V and 5 bases at J, with 15 bases between the two ends. Written as DNA, the CDR3 is TGTGCCAGCAGTTCGCGGCAGCGCCCGGATCAGCCCCAGCATTTT. It yields the protein CASSSRQRPDQPQHF.

This clone came up many times. V usage is TRBV20-1 and J usage is TRBJ1-2, with 7 positions matching TRBD1. The CDR3 loop spans 13 amino acids. Trimming took 5 bases from V and 3 from J; bases not matched to a gene: 6. Germline assignment: CDR1 DFQATT and CDR2 SNEGSKA (reference sequence). CDR3 DNA: TGCAGTGCTCGGGACAGAGCAGACTATGGCTACACCTTC. This gives the protein CSARDRADYGYTF.

This clone was seen ten or more times. The V gene is TRBV18, the J gene TRBJ1-6, with TRBD1 matching over 7 bases. Germline values: CDR1 KGHSH, CDR2 LQKENI. J was trimmed by 8 bases and V by 3 bases; bases with no gene match: 7. This CDR3 comprises 15 residues. The CDR3 DNA follows: TGTGCCAGCTCACCCCTCGACAGGGATGATTCACCCCTCCACTTT. This gives the protein CASSPLDRDDSPLHF. Using reference TRBV18 and TRBJ1-6 for the parts outside the CDR3, the full variable domain is NAGVMQNPRHLVRRRGQEARLRCSPMKGHSHVYWYRQLPEEGLKFMVYLQKENIIDESGMPKERFSAEFPKEGPSILRIQQVVRGDSAAYFCASSPLDRDDSPLHFGNGTRLTVT.

This clone was counted at least ten times. The rearrangement links TRBV5-1 to TRBJ2-5, with D hard to call. CDR3 size: 12 residues. V was clipped by 0 bases and J by 5 bases, with 5 bases between them. Germline lookup yields CDR1 SGHRS and CDR2 YFSETQ. CDR3 bases: TGCGCCAGCAGCTTGGTTACGGAGACCCAGTACTTC. This codes for CASSLVTETQYF.

CDR3 amino acids: CASSASFSGNTIYF. The DNA for the CDR3 is TGTGCCAGCAGTGCGTCCTTCTCTGGAAACACCATATATTTT. This chain joins TRBV28 and TRBJ1-3; D is ambiguous. From germline, CDR1 is MDHEN and CDR2 SYDVKM. This CDR3 comprises 14 residues. Trimming pared 5 bases from V and 0 bases from J, leaving 8 bases between.

The sample holds a few counts of this clone. The chain couples TRBV9 to TRBJ2-7, with D possibly matching TRBD1 (6 bases). CDR1 and CDR2 from the germline V gene are SGDLS and YYNGEE. V was cut by 5 bases and J by 1 base, with 16 bases left in between. The CDR3 runs to 15 residues. The CDR3 here is CASSGNRAGSYEQYF. CDR3 nucleotides: TGTGCCAGCAGTGGAAACAGGGCAGGTTCCTACGAGCAGTACTTC.

The chain carries TRBV4-2 and TRBJ2-5; 11 nucleotides align to TRBD2. The germline V gene encodes CDR1 LGHNA and CDR2 YNFKEQ. The V segment lost 10 bases and the J segment 4 bases; nucleotides outside the gene matches: 11. This CDR3 comprises 15 residues. The chain's CDR3 is CATCPDLAGGETQYF. The CDR3 DNA sequence: TGTGCCACCTGCCCAGACCTAGCGGGAGGAGAGACCCAGTACTTC.

Ten or more counts support this clone. The rearrangement links TRBV14 to TRBJ1-5, with TRBD1 as a possible D gene (6 bases). The CDR3 runs to 12 residues. Trimming took off 9 bases at V and 6 bases at J, with 12 bases between the two ends. Germline CDR1 SGHDN, CDR2 FVKESK. The CDR3 reads CARPTGGQPQHF. The CDR3 DNA reads TGTGCCAGGCCGACAGGAGGTCAGCCCCAGCATTTT.

This clone was recorded at least ten times. The V gene is TRBV7-3, the J gene TRBJ1-3, with TRBD1 matching over 11 bases. CDR1 is SGHTA and CDR2 is FQGTGA in the germline V gene. The ends lost 1 base at V and 0 bases at J; junction bases unmatched: 11. CDR3 length: 20 amino acids. The CDR3 DNA reads as TGTGCCAGCAGCTTAAGTGGTGGACAGGGGGCTTCGATCTCTGGAAACACCATATATTTT. Translating it yields CASSLSGGQGASISGNTIYF.

This clone was seen at least ten times. The chain joins TRBV6-2 or TRBV6-3 to TRBJ1-6; D is unclear. The CDR3 length is 13 residues. CDR1 is MNHEY, CDR2 SVGEGT, per germline. V lost 6 bases, J lost 7 bases, and 10 bases lay in between. DNA of the CDR3: TGTGCCAGCAGGGATCTCGGGAATTCACCCCTCCACTTT. It yields the protein CASRDLGNSPLHF.

The sample holds many counts of this clone. V usage is TRBV19 and J usage is TRBJ1-1; TRBD1 aligns across 8 bases. J gave up 0 bases and V 9 bases, and 12 bases lay outside the gene matches. Germline V gene data show CDR1 as LNHDA and CDR2 as SQIVND (reference sequence). This CDR3 spans 16 amino acids. CDR3 nucleotides: TGTGCCAGCTCTAGAAATCAGGGGGCGCTGAACACTGAAGCTTTCTTT. Protein sequence: CASSRNQGALNTEAFF.

This clone was recorded many times. The rearrangement uses TRBV20-1 and TRBJ1-4, with a possible D match to TRBD1 (5 bases). Germline CDR1 and CDR2: DFQATT and SNEGSKA (reference sequence). CDR3 length equals 15 residues. V was pared by 6 bases and J by 5 bases, with 19 bases between. The CDR3 nucleotides are TGCAGTGCCACCGGCGGAGGGGCCGGGAATGAAAAACTGTTTTTT. Translating it yields CSATGGGAGNEKLFF.

This clone has ten or more counts. The junction does not match germline at one end; this may be a read error. The chain joins TRBV20-1 to TRBJ2-1; D remains unclear. The germline V gene has CDR1 DFQATT and CDR2 SNEGSKA (reference sequence). The CDR3 has 16 amino acids. Here the CDR3 DNA reads TGCAGTGCTGGAGATCGGTCGGGCGTAGCCTACAATGAGCAGTTCTTC. Protein product: CSAGDRSGVAYNEQFF.

In this sample, this clone turned up many times. Other DNA sequences within the sample encode an identical CDR3. This sequence joins TRBV20-1 and TRBJ2-3; the match to TRBD2 covers 10 bases. The CDR3 consists of 16 residues. V lost 3 bases, J lost 3 bases, and 9 bases stayed unmatched. Germline-derived CDR1 and CDR2 are DFQATT and SNEGSKA (reference sequence). CDR3 residues: CSASHLAGVSTDTQYF. DNA for the CDR3: TGCAGTGCTAGCCACCTAGCGGGAGTTAGTACAGATACGCAGTATTTT.

The chain links TRBV5-6 to TRBJ2-7; possible D gene TRBD1, 6 bases. This CDR3 has 14 residues. Trimming removed 4 bases from V and 0 bases from J, with 11 bases in between. Germline V CDR1 and CDR2: SGHDT, YYEEEE. DNA of the CDR3: TGTGCCAGCAGCGCTCCGGGACACTCCTACGAGCAGTACTTC. The encoded protein is CASSAPGHSYEQYF.

This clone was seen ten or more times. CDR3 region: CASNGDREAYEQYF. DNA for the CDR3: TGTGCCAGCAATGGAGACAGGGAGGCCTACGAGCAGTACTTC. The chain joins TRBV6-2 or TRBV6-3 to TRBJ2-7, with D possibly TRBD1 on 7 matching bases. CDR1 is MNHEY and CDR2 is SVGEGT in the germline V gene. This CDR3 contains 14 residues. V was cut by 7 bases and J by 2 bases, with 15 bases left in between.

In its sample, this clone was seen many times. The chain employs TRBV25-1 and TRBJ2-7; 7 bases map to TRBD1. J was trimmed by 3 bases and V by 6 bases; bases with no gene match: 11. The germline CDR1 and CDR2 sequences are MGHDK and SYGVNS. The CDR3 has 15 residues. The CDR3 sequence is CASSPTGEIGYEQYF. The CDR3 region has the DNA TGTGCCAGCAGCCCTACAGGGGAAATAGGCTACGAGCAGTACTTC.

The chain employs TRBV20-1 and TRBJ1-3; TRBD1 might be the D (5 bases). This CDR3 has 15 amino acids. The germline gives CDR1 DFQATT, CDR2 SNEGSKA (reference sequence). V lost 0 bases, J lost 4 bases, and 13 bases lay in between. CDR3 loop: CSAREGGTRGNTIYF. The CDR3 DNA reads TGCAGTGCTAGAGAAGGAGGGACGAGGGGAAACACCATATATTTT.

Comment on this clone: Other DNA sequences within the sample encode an identical CDR3. V usage is TRBV28 and J usage is TRBJ1-1, with TRBD1 as a possible D gene (5 bases). This CDR3 region has 15 residues. CDR1 and CDR2 (germline): MDHEN, SYDVKM. V lost 2 bases and J 1 base, leaving 11 bases between the germline ends. Written as DNA, the CDR3 is TGTGCCAGCAGTTTAGAGGGGTTATCGAACACTGAAGCTTTCTTT. Translation: CASSLEGLSNTEAFF.